A single sample is the source of the 25 T cell receptor beta chains below, sequenced in a study of cytomegalovirus exposure and HLA in healthy donors. Primers for the PCR totalled 60 Vbeta and 13 Jbeta. TCRdb keeps only in-frame clones here, not all; method: immunoSEQ multiplex PCR. The data show about 93,000 clones, approximately 72% seen once. Material for sequencing was PBMCs. These receptors were taken from a woman aged 40-49 years in good health and CMV-seronegative.

This chain uses TRBV28 with TRBJ1-1; TRBD1 matches 7 bases. This CDR3 region has 16 residues. The junction had 17 bases not matched to a gene; V was cut back by 7 bases and J by 6 bases. CDR1 is MDHEN, CDR2 SYDVKM, per germline. In DNA form, the CDR3 reads TGTGCCAGCACTCCACCCGCCCAGCTAAGGGGGCCTGAAGCTTTCTTT. Residues: CASTPPAQLRGPEAFF.

In the case of this clone: Other DNA sequences within the sample encode an identical CDR3. The V gene is TRBV27, the J gene TRBJ2-7, with 7 bases fitting TRBD1. Losses at the gene ends were 6 bases for V and 0 bases for J; bases not matched to a gene: 2. CDR1 is MNHEY, CDR2 SMNVEV, per germline (reference sequence). CDR3 length: 13 residues. CDR3 bases: TGTGCCAGCAGACGACAGGGCTCCTACGAGCAGTACTTC. Its protein is CASRRQGSYEQYF.

This clone was recorded only once. V is TRBV19 and J is TRBJ2-1, with 7 nucleotides matching TRBD1. V was pared by 3 bases and J by 0 bases, with 11 bases of the junction left unmatched. CDR3 size: 18 residues. CDR1 and CDR2 from the germline V gene are LNHDA and SQIVND (reference sequence). DNA of the CDR3: TGTGCCAGTAGTATGGGTAAGGGGGCATTGAGCTCCTACAATGAGCAGTTCTTC. It yields the protein CASSMGKGALSSYNEQFF.

The CDR3 here is CASSLKLAGGDEQYF. Written as DNA, the CDR3 is TGTGCCAGCAGCCTAAAACTAGCGGGAGGGGACGAGCAGTACTTC. The gene calls are TRBV14 and TRBJ2-7, with TRBD2 matching over 13 bases. Per the germline V gene, CDR1 is SGHDN and CDR2 is FVKESK. The CDR3 is made up of 15 amino acids. Trimming cost V 4 bases and J 5 bases; bases outside gene matches: 5.

The chain uses TRBV5-4 and TRBJ2-7; TRBD2 might be the D (6 bases). Germline-derived CDR1 and CDR2 are SGHNT and YYREEE (reference sequence). The ends were cut back, 5 bases at V and 5 bases at J, with 20 bases in the middle. CDR3 length: 15 amino acids. As DNA, the CDR3 is TGTGCCAGCAGTAATAGCGGTCCGCCGGCCAACGAGCAGTACTTC. Translation gives CASSNSGPPANEQYF.

The CDR3 region is CASSFSSGTGSYEQYF. CDR3 DNA: TGTGCCAGTAGTTTCTCCTCCGGGACAGGATCCTACGAGCAGTACTTC. The gene calls are TRBV19 and TRBJ2-5; 8 bases agree with TRBD1. The better agreement between TRBJ2-7 and the DNA end casts doubt on the J call. CDR1 and CDR2 (germline): LNHDA, SQIVND (reference sequence). The CDR3 runs 16 residues.

This chain uses TRBV15 with TRBJ1-4, with TRBD1 identical over 7 bases. With 0 bases clipped from V and 16 bases from J, the junction kept 5 bases outside the gene matches. CDR1 and CDR2 (germline): LNHNV, YYDKDF (reference sequence). This CDR3 comprises 12 residues. CDR3: CATSREKTGPFF. CDR3 DNA sequence: TGTGCCACCAGCAGAGAAAAGACAGGGCCGTTTTTT. Full variable domain (outside the CDR3, taken from reference TRBV15 and TRBJ1-4): DAMVIQNPRYQVTQFGKPVTLSCSQTLNHNVMYWYQQKSSQAPKLLFHYYDKDFNNEADTPDNFQSRRPNTSFCFLDIRSPGLGDTAMYLCATSREKTGPFFGSGTQLSVL.

This clone was seen a handful of times. This chain uses TRBV6-5 with TRBJ2-2; 13 bases agree with TRBD2. Losses at the gene ends were 8 bases for V and 8 bases for J; bases not matched to a gene: 2. Germline CDR1 MNHEY, CDR2 SVGAGI. The CDR3 spans 13 residues. CDR3 loop: CASGLAGVGELFF. In DNA form, the CDR3 reads TGTGCCAGCGGACTAGCGGGAGTTGGGGAGCTGTTTTTT.

V usage is TRBV19 and J usage is TRBJ1-5, with 7 positions matching TRBD1. The length of the CDR3 is 17 residues. The germline V gene encodes CDR1 LNHDA and CDR2 SQIVND (reference sequence). With 3 bases clipped from V and 0 bases from J, the junction kept 8 bases outside the gene matches. CDR3: CASSMGTAGYSNQPQHF. DNA of the CDR3: TGTGCCAGTAGTATGGGGACAGCCGGATATAGCAATCAGCCCCAGCATTTT.

The J gene is TRBJ1-5, the V gene TRBV11-2, with D unresolved. V was trimmed by 4 bases and J by 0 bases, leaving 10 bases between them. Germline CDR1 SGHAT, CDR2 FQNNGV. The CDR3 sequence is 15 residues long. Here the CDR3 reads CASSSGGYSNQPQHF. The DNA of the CDR3 is TGTGCCAGCAGCTCTGGAGGGTATAGCAATCAGCCCCAGCATTTT.

This clone was seen ten or more times. The chain couples TRBV6-1 to TRBJ1-5; no clear D. V dropped 8 bases and J dropped 11 bases, with 19 bases sitting between them. The CDR3 is 13 residues long. The germline V gene has CDR1 MNHNS and CDR2 SASEGT. The CDR3 reads CASEGYLSSAQHF. The CDR3, as DNA: TGTGCCAGCGAGGGCTACCTTTCGTCAGCCCAGCATTTT.

The rearrangement links TRBV11-2 to TRBJ2-7; 8 positions agree with TRBD2. From germline, CDR1 is SGHAT and CDR2 FQNNGV. V lost 2 bases and J lost 7; bases outside the gene matches: 10. The CDR3 sequence is 15 residues long. The CDR3 DNA is TGTGCCAGCAGCTTAACGCGAATGGGCGGGAGGGAGCAGTACTTC. Translating gives CASSLTRMGGREQYF.

CDR3 residues: CASLQGQETQYF. The CDR3 DNA reads TGTGCCAGCCTACAGGGGCAAGAGACCCAGTACTTC. V and J are TRBV28 and TRBJ2-5; 7 positions match TRBD1. The trim removed 8 bases at V and 2 bases at J, leaving 2 bases unmatched. The CDR3 loop spans 12 amino acids. Germline lookup yields CDR1 MDHEN and CDR2 SYDVKM.

The V gene is TRBV5-1, the J gene TRBJ2-7; 7 nucleotides agree with TRBD1. The CDR3 extends over 17 amino acids. Losses at the gene ends were 3 bases for V and 3 bases for J; bases not matched to a gene: 15. The germline CDR1 and CDR2 sequences are SGHRS and YFSETQ. The CDR3 sequence is CASSSGQNTLFHYEQYF. The DNA for the CDR3 is TGCGCCAGCAGCTCGGGACAGAATACTCTGTTTCACTACGAGCAGTACTTC.

The chain carries TRBV5-1 and TRBJ2-5; 8 nucleotides align to TRBD1. The germline gives CDR1 SGHRS, CDR2 YFSETQ. Trimming cost V 0 bases and J 5 bases; bases outside gene matches: 3. This CDR3 is built from 14 residues. CDR3 sequence reads: CASSLETGDETQYF. The CDR3 DNA is TGCGCCAGCAGCTTGGAGACAGGGGACGAGACCCAGTACTTC.

The gene calls are TRBV29-1 and TRBJ2-7, with TRBD2 identical over 7 bases. With 7 bases clipped from V and 0 bases from J, the junction kept 9 bases outside the gene matches. Germline V gene sequence: CDR1 SQVTM, CDR2 ANQGSEA. CDR3 length equals 14 residues. Written as DNA, the CDR3 is TGCAGCGCGTCTAGCGGCTTGAGCTCCTACGAGCAGTACTTC. Residues: CSASSGLSSYEQYF.

A note on this clone: Other nucleotide sequences from this sample produce the same CDR3. V and J are TRBV7-2 and TRBJ1-2, with D possibly matching TRBD1 (6 bases). Germline-derived CDR1 and CDR2 are SGHTA and FQGNSA. V dropped 2 bases and J dropped 4 bases, with 11 bases sitting between them. This CDR3 spans 14 amino acids. CDR3: CASSLSTGGYGYTF. CDR3 DNA sequence: TGTGCCAGCAGCTTATCGACAGGCGGCTATGGCTACACCTTC. Full variable domain (remainder filled in from reference TRBV7-2 and TRBJ1-2): GAGVSQSPSNKVTEKGKDVELRCDPISGHTALYWYRQSLGQGLEFLIYFQGNSAPDKSGLPSDRFSAERTGGSVSTLTIQRTQQEDSAVYLCASSLSTGGYGYTFGSGTRLTVV.

The chain combines TRBV6-6 with TRBJ1-2, with 9 bases aligning to TRBD1. The V and J ends lost 8 bases and 8 bases, in that order; junction bases with no gene match: 6. CDR1 and CDR2 from the germline V gene are MNHNY and SVGAGI (reference sequence). This CDR3 region has 12 residues. CDR3 in DNA: TGTGCCAGCCGAGGGACAGGGAGCGGCTACACCTTC. It encodes CASRGTGSGYTF.

This chain joins TRBV4-1 and TRBJ2-1; 14 bases are shared with TRBD2. The V segment lost 2 bases and the J segment 1 base; nucleotides outside the gene matches: 7. Germline assignment: CDR1 MGHRA and CDR2 YSYEKL. This CDR3 region has 19 residues. CDR3 residues: CASSQIPGLAGASYNEQFF. Here the CDR3 DNA reads TGCGCCAGCAGCCAAATCCCGGGACTAGCGGGAGCATCCTACAATGAGCAGTTCTTC.

This clone was seen a single time. This chain uses TRBV9 with TRBJ2-4, with D possibly being TRBD2 (6 bases). The germline V and J ends were trimmed by 0 bases and 2 bases, with 12 bases remaining between them. The length of the CDR3 is 16 residues. CDR1 and CDR2 (germline): SGDLS, YYNGEE. The CDR3 sequence: CASSVGLARTKNIQYF. The CDR3 region has the DNA TGTGCCAGCAGCGTAGGCCTAGCGCGAACCAAAAACATTCAGTACTTC. Based on the CDR3 plus reference TRBV9 and TRBJ2-4, the full variable domain is DSGVTQTPKHLITATGQRVTLRCSPRSGDLSVYWYQQSLDQGLQFLIQYYNGEERAKGNILERFSAQQFPDLHSELNLSSLELGDSALYFCASSVGLARTKNIQYFGAGTRLSVL.

This sequence joins TRBV11-2 and TRBJ2-2; the D gene is possibly TRBD1 (5 bases). CDR1 and CDR2 from the germline V gene are SGHAT and FQNNGV. Trimming left V 7 bases short and J 6 bases short, with 15 bases between. The CDR3 is 14 residues long. CDR3 coding DNA: TGTGCCAGCACCGTATCTGGGGCGTCCGGGGAGCTGTTTTTT. Translating it yields CASTVSGASGELFF.

The V call is TRBV10-1, the J call TRBJ2-5; 10 positions agree with TRBD1. V shed 4 bases and J 4 bases; nucleotides not matched to a gene: 6. This CDR3 is built from 15 residues. Germline loops: CDR1 WNHNN, CDR2 SYGVQD (reference sequence). The CDR3 sequence is CASSVETGGRETQYF. For the CDR3, the DNA is TGCGCCAGCAGTGTGGAGACAGGGGGCCGAGAGACCCAGTACTTC.

The chain carries TRBV27 and TRBJ2-1, with a possible D match to TRBD2 (6 bases). Trimming took off 3 bases at V and 9 bases at J, with 12 bases between the two ends. The CDR3 covers 13 residues. The germline CDR1 and CDR2 sequences are MNHEY and SMNVEV (reference sequence). CDR3 sequence (DNA): TGTGCCAGCAGTTTGGGGTCGGGGGTTGAGCAGTTCTTC. Its protein is CASSLGSGVEQFF.

The chain is built from TRBV19 and TRBJ1-5; the D is unclear. Germline CDR1 reads LNHDA; CDR2 reads SQIVND (reference sequence). CDR3 length equals 12 residues. V lost 0 bases and J 9 bases, leaving 6 bases between the germline ends. The chain's CDR3 is CASSIEPGPQHF. The CDR3 DNA reads TGTGCCAGTAGTATAGAACCGGGGCCCCAGCATTTT.

The chain recombines TRBV9 with TRBJ1-1, with TRBD1 identical over 9 bases. Germline V gene sequence: CDR1 SGDLS, CDR2 YYNGEE. The CDR3 is 15 amino acids. V was clipped by 1 base and J by 7 bases; unmatched bases: 8. In DNA form, the CDR3 reads TGTGCCAGCAGCGTAATCCGGGACAGGGATCTTGAAGCTTTCTTT. This gives the protein CASSVIRDRDLEAFF.